This passage covers 5 T cell receptor beta chains from one sample sequenced in a study of molecular identifiers for immune sequencing clone quantification. TCRdb re-called the PCR reads with MiXCR, one entry per CDR3 protein. The sample holds more than 550,000 distinct CDR3 sequences, about 25% seen once. Material: naive CD8+ T cells from blood, with Jurkat cell RNA spiked in. Sample subset: FACS-sorted CD8+CD4-CCR7+CD45RA+ naive T cells. These receptors were obtained from a human donor in good health. Some libraries in this study had Jurkat cell RNA spiked in.

With regard to this clonotype: A much larger clone is a single base away; this may be a read error. The chain combines TRBV7-6 with TRBJ2-3; D perhaps matches TRBD2 (5 bases). CDR1 and CDR2 from the germline V gene are SGHVS and FNYEAQ. Trimming left V 2 bases short and J 2 bases short, with 11 bases between. The CDR3 contains 15 residues. CDR3 in amino acids: CASSLIGVLTDTQYF. As DNA, the CDR3 is TGTGCCAGCAGCTTAATCGGGGTTCTCACAGATACGCAGTATTTT.

This sequence joins TRBV13 and TRBJ2-7; 9 nucleotides agree with TRBD2. The CDR3 loop spans 16 amino acids. The germline V gene has CDR1 PRHDT and CDR2 FYEKMQ (reference sequence). Losses at the gene ends were 5 bases for V and 1 base for J; bases not matched to a gene: 9. CDR3 sequence: CASSPRGSGGSYEQYF. The CDR3 nucleotides are TGTGCCAGCAGCCCCCGAGGTAGCGGGGGTTCCTACGAGCAGTACTTC.

The gene calls are TRBV25-1 and TRBJ2-3, with a weak D call TRBD1 (5 bases). V dropped 6 bases and J dropped 4 bases, with 8 bases sitting between them. Germline CDR1 reads MGHDK; CDR2 reads SYGVNS. The CDR3 spans 12 residues. Written as DNA, the CDR3 is TGTGCCAGCAGGGACACTCCAGATACGCAGTATTTT. Translating gives CASRDTPDTQYF.

This clonotype appeared many times. The chain employs TRBV12-3 or TRBV12-4 and TRBJ2-3, with unresolved D. The V gene lost 3 bases and the J gene lost 6 bases, with 10 bases spanning the gap. The CDR3 totals 13 residues. CDR3 amino acids: CASSFGIRDTQYF. The DNA of the CDR3 is TGTGCCAGCAGTTTCGGAATTCGCGATACGCAGTATTTT.

A note on this clonotype: This may be a read error: a much more frequent sequence differs by one nucleotide. The V gene is TRBV7-2, the J gene TRBJ2-5, with D tentatively TRBD1 or TRBD2 (5 bases each). The CDR3 length is 15 residues. Germline values: CDR1 SGHTA, CDR2 FQGNSA. This chain's CDR3 is CASRESPRDQEPQYF. DNA of the CDR3: TGTGCCAGCAGGGAGTCTCCCCGGGACCAAGAGCCCCAGTACTTC.